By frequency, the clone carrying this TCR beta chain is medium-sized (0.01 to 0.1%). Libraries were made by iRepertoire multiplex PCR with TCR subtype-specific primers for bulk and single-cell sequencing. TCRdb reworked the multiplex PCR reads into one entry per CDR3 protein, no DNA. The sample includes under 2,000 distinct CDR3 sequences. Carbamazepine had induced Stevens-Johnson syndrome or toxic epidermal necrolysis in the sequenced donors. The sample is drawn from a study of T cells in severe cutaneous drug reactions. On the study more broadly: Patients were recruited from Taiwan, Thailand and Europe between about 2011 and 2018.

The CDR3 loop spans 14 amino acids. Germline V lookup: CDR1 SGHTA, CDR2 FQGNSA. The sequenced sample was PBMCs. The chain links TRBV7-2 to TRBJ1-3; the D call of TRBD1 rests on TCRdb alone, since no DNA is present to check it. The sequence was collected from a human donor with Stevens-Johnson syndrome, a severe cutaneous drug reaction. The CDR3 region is CASSDRRGGNTIYF.